This T cell receptor (beta chain) was retrieved from a study of cytomegalovirus exposure and HLA in healthy donors. Whole-study context: A later analysis reported the 120 or so validation repertoires used the same platform as the approximately 670 first-cohort repertoires. Study conclusions and caveats: According to a later analysis, TCR clusters from the first cohort tended to co-occur in the 120 or so validation repertoires. Three chains linked to CMV were shown in vitro to be specific for CMV antigens. Diagnosis of cytomegalovirus status made by the classifier reportedly showed high specificity and sensitivity.

With V trimmed by 5 bases and J by 0 bases, 5 bases remained unmatched. In germline, CDR1 is MDHEN, CDR2 SYDVKM. There are 15 residues in the CDR3. Repertoires were generated with immunoSEQ multiplex PCR, while TCRdb's copy carries only in-frame clones and drops some. The sample lists over 75,000 clones, approximately 91% occurring once. Turning to this clone: Its target is unknown.

The clonotype originates from a man between 25 and 39 years old in good health and CMV-seronegative. Sequenced input: PBMCs. The V call is TRBV28, the J call TRBJ1-1, with 8 bases matching TRBD1. CDR3 sequence (DNA): TGTGCCAGCAGTGGACAGGGTTTTATGAACACTGAAGCTTTCTTT. Amino acid sequence: CASSGQGFMNTEAFF.